This entry describes one T cell receptor (beta chain). What it binds is unknown. At one of its ends the junction is not consistent with the germline gene, which may arise from a read error. The data were obtained in a study of T cell repertoires in cytomegalovirus infection. As for the study in general: Based on public TCR beta signatures, there were indications of CMV infection and of a matching HLA type.

The study's findings and limits: The ex vivo response was dominated by HLA-C-restricted CMV-specific TCR beta clonotypes. Cumulative frequency (of public TCR beta family members) identified carriers of CMV plus the relevant HLA.

TCRdb ran MiXCR on the reads and lists one entry per CDR3 protein. The sample consists of a few hundred thousand distinct CDR3 sequences, approximately 8.3% of them appearing once. The CDR3 totals 16 residues. Germline CDR1 is MDHEN and CDR2 is SYDVKM. The clonotype comes from a human donor in good health (CMV status not recorded). Some clones in this sample may be carry-over from other donors' samples. The V call is TRBV28, the J call TRBJ2-5; 11 bases are shared with TRBD1. Sequenced sample: PBMCs. CDR3 nucleotides: TGTGTCAGCAGTTTACTGGACAGGGGGCCGGAGGAGACCCAGTACTTC. Encoded protein: CVSSLLDRGPEETQYF. Drawing the rest from reference TRBV28 and TRBJ2-5, the complete variable domain is DVKVTQSSRYLVKRTGEKVFLECVQDMDHENMFWYRQDPGLGLRLIYFSYDVKMKEKGDIPEGYSVSREKKERFSLILESASTNQTSMYLCVSSLLDRGPEETQYFGPGTRLLVL.